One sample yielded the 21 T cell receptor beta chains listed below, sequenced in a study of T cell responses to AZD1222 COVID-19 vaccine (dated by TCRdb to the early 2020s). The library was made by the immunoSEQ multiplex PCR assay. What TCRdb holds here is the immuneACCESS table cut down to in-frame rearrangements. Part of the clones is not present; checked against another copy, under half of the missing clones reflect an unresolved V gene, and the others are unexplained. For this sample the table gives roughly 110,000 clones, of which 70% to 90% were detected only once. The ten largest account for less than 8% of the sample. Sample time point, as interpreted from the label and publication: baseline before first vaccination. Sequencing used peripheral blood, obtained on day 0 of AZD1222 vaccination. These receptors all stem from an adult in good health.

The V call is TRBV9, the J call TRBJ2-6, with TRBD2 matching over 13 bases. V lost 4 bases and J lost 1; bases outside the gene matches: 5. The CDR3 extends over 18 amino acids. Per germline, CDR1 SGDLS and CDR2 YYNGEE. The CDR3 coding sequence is TGTGCCAGCAGCACCGGACTAGCGGGAGCATCTGGGGCCAACGTCCTGACTTTC. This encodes CASSTGLAGASGANVLTF.

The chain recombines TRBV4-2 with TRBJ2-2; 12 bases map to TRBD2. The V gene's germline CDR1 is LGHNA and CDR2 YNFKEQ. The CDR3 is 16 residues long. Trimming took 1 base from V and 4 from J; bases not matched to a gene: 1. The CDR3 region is CASSQASGRGTGELFF. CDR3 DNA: TGTGCCAGCAGCCAAGCTAGCGGGAGGGGCACCGGGGAGCTGTTTTTT.

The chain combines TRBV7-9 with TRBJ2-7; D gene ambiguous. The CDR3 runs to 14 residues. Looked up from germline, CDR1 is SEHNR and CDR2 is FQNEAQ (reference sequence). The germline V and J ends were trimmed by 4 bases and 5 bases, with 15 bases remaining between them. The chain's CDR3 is CASSSSTVWHEQYF. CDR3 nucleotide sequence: TGTGCCAGCAGCTCCTCTACGGTATGGCACGAGCAGTACTTC.

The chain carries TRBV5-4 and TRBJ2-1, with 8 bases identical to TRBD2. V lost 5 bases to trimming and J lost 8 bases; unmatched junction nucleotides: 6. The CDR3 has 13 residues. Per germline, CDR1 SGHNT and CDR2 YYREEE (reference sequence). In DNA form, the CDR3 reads TGTGCCAGCAGAGGGACTAGTTCGGATGAGCAGTTCTTC. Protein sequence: CASRGTSSDEQFF.

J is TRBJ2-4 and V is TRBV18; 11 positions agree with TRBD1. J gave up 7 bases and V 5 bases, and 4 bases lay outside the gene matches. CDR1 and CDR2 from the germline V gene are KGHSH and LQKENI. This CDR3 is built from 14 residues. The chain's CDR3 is CASSWGQGVNIQYF. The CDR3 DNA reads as TGTGCCAGCTCATGGGGACAGGGGGTCAACATTCAGTACTTC.

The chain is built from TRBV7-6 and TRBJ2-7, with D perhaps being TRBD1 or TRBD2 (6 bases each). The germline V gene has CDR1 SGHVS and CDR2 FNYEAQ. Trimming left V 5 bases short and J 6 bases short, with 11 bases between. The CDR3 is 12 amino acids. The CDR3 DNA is TGTGCCAGCAGCGAAGGGGGGACCGAGCAGTACTTC. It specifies CASSEGGTEQYF.

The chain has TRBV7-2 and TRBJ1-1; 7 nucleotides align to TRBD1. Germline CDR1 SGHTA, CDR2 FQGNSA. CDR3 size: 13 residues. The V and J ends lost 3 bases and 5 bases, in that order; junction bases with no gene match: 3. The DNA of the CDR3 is TGTGCCAGCAGCTTCTCGACAGGGACTGAAGCTTTCTTT. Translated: CASSFSTGTEAFF. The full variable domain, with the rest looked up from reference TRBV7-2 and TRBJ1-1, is GAGVSQSPSNKVTEKGKDVELRCDPISGHTALYWYRQSLGQGLEFLIYFQGNSAPDKSGLPSDRFSAERTGGSVSTLTIQRTQQEDSAVYLCASSFSTGTEAFFGQGTRLTVV.

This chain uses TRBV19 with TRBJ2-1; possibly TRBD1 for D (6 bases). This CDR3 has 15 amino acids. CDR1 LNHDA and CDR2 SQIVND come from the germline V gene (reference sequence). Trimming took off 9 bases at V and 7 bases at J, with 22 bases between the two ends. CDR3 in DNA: TGTGCCAGCGCCCCTCTTTCAGGGGTCCTGAATGAGCAGTTCTTC. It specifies CASAPLSGVLNEQFF.

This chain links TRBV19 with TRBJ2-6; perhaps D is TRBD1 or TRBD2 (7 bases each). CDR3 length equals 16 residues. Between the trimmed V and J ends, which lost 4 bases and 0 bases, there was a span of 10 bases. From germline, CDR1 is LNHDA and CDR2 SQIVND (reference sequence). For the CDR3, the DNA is TGTGCCAGTAGTACCAGGGGGGGCTCTGGGGCCAACGTCCTGACTTTC. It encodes CASSTRGGSGANVLTF. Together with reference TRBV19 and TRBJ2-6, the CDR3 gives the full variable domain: DGGITQSPKYLFRKEGQNVTLSCEQNLNHDAMYWYRQDPGQGLRLIYYSQIVNDFQKGDIAEGYSVSREKKESFPLTVTSAQKNPTAFYLCASSTRGGSGANVLTFGAGSRLTVL.

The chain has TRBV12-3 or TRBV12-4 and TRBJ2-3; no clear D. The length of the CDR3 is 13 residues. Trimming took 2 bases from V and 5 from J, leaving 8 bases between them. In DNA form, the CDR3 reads TGTGCCAGCAGTTTAATGGGCGGAGATACGCAGTATTTT. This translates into CASSLMGGDTQYF.

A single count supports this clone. Here the CDR3 DNA reads TGCAGCGTTTGCACTACTAGCGGGACCGAGCAGTTCTTC. It is translated as CSVCTTSGTEQFF. The chain uses TRBV29-1 and TRBJ2-1; 10 bases align to TRBD2. This CDR3 has 13 amino acids. Germline values: CDR1 SQVTM, CDR2 ANQGSEA. The V gene end was trimmed by 5 bases and the J gene end by 10 bases; junction bases not matched to a gene: 8.

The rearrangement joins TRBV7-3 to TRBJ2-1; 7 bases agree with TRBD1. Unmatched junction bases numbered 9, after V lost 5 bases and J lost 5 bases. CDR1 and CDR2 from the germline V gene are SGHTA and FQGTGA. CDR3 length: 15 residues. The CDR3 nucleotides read TGTGCCAGCAGCAGAGGACAGGCCTTTAACAATGAGCAGTTCTTC. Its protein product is CASSRGQAFNNEQFF.

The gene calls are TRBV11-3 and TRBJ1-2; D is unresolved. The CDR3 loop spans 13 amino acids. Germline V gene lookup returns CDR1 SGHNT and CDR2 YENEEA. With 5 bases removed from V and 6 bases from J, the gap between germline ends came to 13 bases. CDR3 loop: CASSQEDRDGYTF. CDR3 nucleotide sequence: TGTGCCAGCAGCCAGGAAGACCGGGATGGCTACACCTTC.

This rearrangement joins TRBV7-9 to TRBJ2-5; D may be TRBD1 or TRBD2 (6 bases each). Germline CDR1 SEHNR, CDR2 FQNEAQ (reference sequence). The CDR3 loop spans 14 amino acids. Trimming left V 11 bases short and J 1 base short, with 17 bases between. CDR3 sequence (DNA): TGTGCCGGTACTCGGGGGCTAGGCCAAGAGACCCAGTACTTC. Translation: CAGTRGLGQETQYF. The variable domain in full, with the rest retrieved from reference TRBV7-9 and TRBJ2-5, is DTGVSQNPRHKITKRGQNVTFRCDPISEHNRLYWYRQTLGQGPEFLTYFQNEAQLEKSRLLSDRFSAERPKGSFSTLEIQRTEQGDSAMYLCAGTRGLGQETQYFGPGTRLLVL.

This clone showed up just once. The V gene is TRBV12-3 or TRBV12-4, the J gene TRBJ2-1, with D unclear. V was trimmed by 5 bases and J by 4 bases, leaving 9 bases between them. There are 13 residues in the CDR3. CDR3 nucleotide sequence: TGTGCCAGCAGTCTAGACTGGTACAATGAGCAGTTCTTC. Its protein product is CASSLDWYNEQFF.

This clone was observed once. CDR3 loop: CAWNLPGGENEKLFF. CDR3 coding DNA: TGTGCCTGGAACCTTCCGGGGGGTGAAAATGAAAAACTGTTTTTT. V gene TRBV30 combines with J gene TRBJ1-4; a possible D gene is TRBD1 (5 bases). This CDR3 contains 15 residues. The V gene's germline CDR1 is GTSNPN and CDR2 SVGIG (reference sequence). Between the trimmed V and J ends, which lost 4 bases and 5 bases, there was a span of 17 bases.

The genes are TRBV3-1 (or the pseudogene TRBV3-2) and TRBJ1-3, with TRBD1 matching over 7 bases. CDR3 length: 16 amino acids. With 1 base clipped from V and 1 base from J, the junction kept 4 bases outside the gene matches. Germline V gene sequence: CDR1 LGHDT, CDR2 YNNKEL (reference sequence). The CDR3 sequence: CASSQVSTGSGNTIYF. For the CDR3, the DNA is TGTGCCAGCAGCCAAGTGTCGACAGGGTCTGGAAACACCATATATTTT.

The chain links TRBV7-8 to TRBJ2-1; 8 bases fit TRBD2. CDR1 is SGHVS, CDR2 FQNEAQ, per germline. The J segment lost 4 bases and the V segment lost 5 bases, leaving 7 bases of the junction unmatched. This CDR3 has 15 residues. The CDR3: CASSATSGTYNEQFF. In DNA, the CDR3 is TGTGCCAGCAGCGCCACTAGCGGTACTTACAATGAGCAGTTCTTC.

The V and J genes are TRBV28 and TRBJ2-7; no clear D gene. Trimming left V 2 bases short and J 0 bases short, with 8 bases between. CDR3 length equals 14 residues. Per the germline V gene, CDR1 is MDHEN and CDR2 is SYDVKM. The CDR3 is CASSLVVYSYEQYF. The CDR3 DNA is TGTGCCAGCAGTTTAGTAGTCTACTCCTACGAGCAGTACTTC.

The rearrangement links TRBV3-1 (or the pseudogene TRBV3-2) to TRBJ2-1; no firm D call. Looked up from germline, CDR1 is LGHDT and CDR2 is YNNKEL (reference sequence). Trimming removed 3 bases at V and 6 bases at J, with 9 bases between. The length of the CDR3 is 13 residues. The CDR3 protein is CASSQPLGNEQFF. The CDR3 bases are TGTGCCAGCAGCCAGCCGCTAGGCAATGAGCAGTTCTTC.

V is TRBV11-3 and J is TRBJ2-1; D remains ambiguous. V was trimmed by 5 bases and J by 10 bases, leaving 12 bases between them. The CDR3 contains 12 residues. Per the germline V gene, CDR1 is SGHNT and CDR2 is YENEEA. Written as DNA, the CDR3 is TGTGCCAGCAGCCCCGAAGTAGGCGAGCAGTTCTTC. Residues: CASSPEVGEQFF.